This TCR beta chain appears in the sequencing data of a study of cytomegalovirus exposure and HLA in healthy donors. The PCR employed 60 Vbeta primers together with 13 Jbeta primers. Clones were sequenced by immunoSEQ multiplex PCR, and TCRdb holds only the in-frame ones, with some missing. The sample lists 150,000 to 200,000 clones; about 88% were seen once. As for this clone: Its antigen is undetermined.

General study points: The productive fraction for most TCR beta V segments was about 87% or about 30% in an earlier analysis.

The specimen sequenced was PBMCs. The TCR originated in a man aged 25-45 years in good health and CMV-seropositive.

DNA for the CDR3: TGTGCCAGTACGCCAGGGCGGGGAAGGGGAGACTACGAGCAGTACTTC. Protein product: CASTPGRGRGDYEQYF. This chain joins TRBV19 and TRBJ2-7; possibly TRBD2 for D (6 bases). This CDR3 comprises 16 residues. V was trimmed by 7 bases and J by 3 bases, leaving 22 bases between them. CDR1 and CDR2 (germline): LNHDA, SQIVND (reference sequence).